This TCR beta chain was sequenced for a study of cytomegalovirus exposure and HLA in healthy donors. Notes on the study in general: It was reported that the classifier diagnosed cytomegalovirus status with high specificity and sensitivity in both the original and validation cohorts. Researchers catalogued about 150 TCR beta chains as cytomegalovirus-associated.

J gave up 7 bases and V 5 bases, and 16 bases lay outside the gene matches. The CDR3 spans 17 residues. Germline CDR1 SGHVS, CDR2 FNYEAQ. Remarks on this clone: What it binds is not known.

These donors were members of the 120-subject validation cohort, a group separate from the roughly 670-subject first cohort. The repertoire was sequenced with immunoSEQ multiplex PCR; TCRdb's copy has only in-frame clones and lacks some. The sample has about 68,000 clones, more than 95% seen once. The origin of this receptor is a man aged 18 to 29 in good health and CMV-seronegative. Sample: PBMCs. The chain has TRBV7-6 and TRBJ2-2; 7 bases line up with TRBD2. The CDR3 loop is CASSRLPGAGAGGELFF. The CDR3 nucleotides are TGTGCCAGCAGCCGACTTCCTGGTGCGGGAGCGGGCGGGGAGCTGTTTTTT.